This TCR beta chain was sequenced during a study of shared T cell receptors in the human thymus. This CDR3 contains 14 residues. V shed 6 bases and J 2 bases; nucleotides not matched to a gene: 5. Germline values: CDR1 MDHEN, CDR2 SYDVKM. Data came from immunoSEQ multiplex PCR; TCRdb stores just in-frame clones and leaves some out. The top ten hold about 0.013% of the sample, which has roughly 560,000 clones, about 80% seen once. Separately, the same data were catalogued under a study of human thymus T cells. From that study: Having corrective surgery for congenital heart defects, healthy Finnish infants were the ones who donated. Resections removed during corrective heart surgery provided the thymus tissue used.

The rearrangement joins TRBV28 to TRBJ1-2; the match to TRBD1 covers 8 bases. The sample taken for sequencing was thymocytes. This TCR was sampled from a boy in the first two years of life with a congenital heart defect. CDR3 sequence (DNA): TGTGCCAGCAGCCTAGGACAGGGCAACTATGGCTACACCTTC. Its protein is CASSLGQGNYGYTF.